This T cell receptor (beta chain) was sequenced for a study of T cell responses to AZD1222 COVID-19 vaccine. Study conclusions and caveats: Unmutated variant regions are reportedly the target of nearly half of TCRs that are spike-specific. Most donors were white British, females outnumbered males, and clonal diversity was possibly underestimated. Regions 160-218 and 743-854 held dominance among vaccine-associated CD4 TCRs, which spanned spike.

About this clone: No antigen is known for it.

TCRdb's table, derived via immunoSEQ multiplex PCR, lists solely in-frame clones and lacks some. This table holds some 40,000 clones, roughly 77% found once. The germline CDR1 and CDR2 sequences are SQVTM and ANQGSEA. The CDR3 is 13 residues long. Sequencing used peripheral blood, obtained 28 days after the second dose of the MenACWY control vaccine. The V gene is TRBV29-1, the J gene TRBJ2-5; D possibly corresponds to TRBD1 (6 bases). The TCR originated in an adult who received the MenACWY meningococcal vaccine as a control. The CDR3 sequence: CGGRQALGETQYF. The CDR3 coding sequence is TGCGGCGGTCGACAGGCCCTAGGGGAGACCCAGTACTTC. Filled out from reference TRBV29-1 and TRBJ2-5, the complete variable domain reads SAVISQKPSRDICQRGTSLTIQCQVDSQVTMMFWYRQQPGQSLTLIATANQGSEATYESGFVIDKFPISRPNLTFSTLTVSNMSPEDSSIYLCGGRQALGETQYFGPGTRLLVL.